Following are 10 T cell receptor beta chains from one sample sequenced in a study of CD8 T cells in Susac syndrome. Roughly 0.45 to 1 ug RNA was reverse transcribed with random hexamers. TCRdb used MiXCR to reprocess the immunoSEQ multiplex PCR reads, holding one entry per CDR3 protein. The repertoire has tens of thousands of distinct CDR3 sequences, approximately 95% of them found once; the top ten carry roughly 0.5%. Sequencing used CD8+ T cells from PBMCs. These TCRs come from a human donor with Susac syndrome.

V is TRBV9 and J is TRBJ1-1, with 11 bases matching TRBD1. Germline assignment: CDR1 SGDLS and CDR2 YYNGEE. The V segment lost 3 bases and the J segment 5 bases; nucleotides outside the gene matches: 3. There are 14 residues in the CDR3. DNA of the CDR3: TGTGCCAGCAGCGAGGGACAGGGGGGAACTGAAGCTTTCTTT. It encodes CASSEGQGGTEAFF.

This chain links TRBV6-5 with TRBJ2-7; possible D gene TRBD1, 6 bases. Germline V gene lookup returns CDR1 MNHEY and CDR2 SVGAGI. The V end was cut by 5 bases, the J end by 0 bases, with 11 bases between. This CDR3 is 14 amino acids long. The CDR3 region is CASSTRDTSYEQYF. The DNA of the CDR3 is TGTGCCAGCAGTACGAGGGACACCTCCTACGAGCAGTACTTC.

The CDR3 DNA is TGTGCCAGCAGTCCAGGGACTAGACCCGGGGAGCTGTTTTTT. This encodes CASSPGTRPGELFF. The V call is TRBV27, the J call TRBJ2-2, with 8 bases matching TRBD2. This CDR3 spans 14 amino acids. V trimming: 5 bases; J trimming: 6 bases; junction bases outside the gene matches: 5. CDR1 is MNHEY and CDR2 is SMNVEV in the germline V gene (reference sequence).

The chain employs TRBV7-9 and TRBJ1-5; 10 nucleotides match TRBD1. Trimming took 7 bases from V and 4 from J; bases not matched to a gene: 4. The CDR3 spans 14 residues. CDR1 is SEHNR and CDR2 is FQNEAQ in the germline V gene (reference sequence). CDR3 nucleotide sequence: TGTGCCAGCACCCCGGGACAGGGGAATCAGCCCCAGCATTTT. This gives the protein CASTPGQGNQPQHF.

V is TRBV6-2 or TRBV6-3 and J is TRBJ2-1; 10 bases align to TRBD2. Germline CDR1 is MNHEY and CDR2 is SVGEGT. V trimming: 3 bases; J trimming: 5 bases; junction bases outside the gene matches: 7. This CDR3 is built from 16 residues. This CDR3 reads CASSYPAGGSHNEQFF. CDR3 DNA: TGTGCCAGCAGTTATCCAGCGGGGGGGTCCCACAATGAGCAGTTCTTC.

The rearrangement uses TRBV13 and TRBJ2-5; D call uncertain. Deletions cut 1 base from V and 2 bases from J, with 5 bases between. CDR1 and CDR2 (germline): PRHDT, FYEKMQ (reference sequence). The CDR3 runs to 13 residues. CDR3 in DNA: TGTGCCAGCAGCTTAGAGGATCAAGAGACCCAGTACTTC. Translation: CASSLEDQETQYF.

This chain connects TRBV13 to TRBJ1-1; D is unresolved. Per the germline V gene, CDR1 is PRHDT and CDR2 is FYEKMQ (reference sequence). This CDR3 comprises 13 residues. V lost 5 bases to trimming and J lost 3 bases, with 10 bases between them. The CDR3: CASSEGLHTEAFF. For the CDR3, the DNA is TGTGCCAGCAGCGAAGGACTACACACTGAAGCTTTCTTT.

The V call is TRBV29-1, the J call TRBJ1-1; 8 nucleotides match TRBD1. This CDR3 spans 17 amino acids. CDR1 is SQVTM, CDR2 ANQGSEA, per germline. V dropped 1 base and J dropped 4; count of bases not matched to a gene: 14. Here the CDR3 reads CSVEVRVPQGAGTEAFF. CDR3 nucleotides: TGCAGCGTTGAAGTACGGGTCCCGCAGGGGGCAGGCACTGAAGCTTTCTTT.

The chain recombines TRBV12-3 or TRBV12-4 with TRBJ2-3; D remains ambiguous. V dropped 4 bases and J dropped 2 bases, with 10 bases sitting between them. This CDR3 is 14 amino acids long. The CDR3 nucleotides read TGTGCCAGCAGTTCCGGGTCCTACACAGATACGCAGTATTTT. Translated: CASSSGSYTDTQYF.

The V gene is TRBV7-2, the J gene TRBJ2-7, with D perhaps TRBD1 or TRBD2 (6 bases each). Germline V CDR1 and CDR2: SGHTA, FQGNSA. V lost 0 bases and J 7 bases, leaving 13 bases between the germline ends. This CDR3 contains 14 residues. The CDR3 DNA sequence: TGTGCCAGCAGCTTAGCGATTAGGGGGAGGGAGCAGTACTTC. Residues: CASSLAIRGREQYF.